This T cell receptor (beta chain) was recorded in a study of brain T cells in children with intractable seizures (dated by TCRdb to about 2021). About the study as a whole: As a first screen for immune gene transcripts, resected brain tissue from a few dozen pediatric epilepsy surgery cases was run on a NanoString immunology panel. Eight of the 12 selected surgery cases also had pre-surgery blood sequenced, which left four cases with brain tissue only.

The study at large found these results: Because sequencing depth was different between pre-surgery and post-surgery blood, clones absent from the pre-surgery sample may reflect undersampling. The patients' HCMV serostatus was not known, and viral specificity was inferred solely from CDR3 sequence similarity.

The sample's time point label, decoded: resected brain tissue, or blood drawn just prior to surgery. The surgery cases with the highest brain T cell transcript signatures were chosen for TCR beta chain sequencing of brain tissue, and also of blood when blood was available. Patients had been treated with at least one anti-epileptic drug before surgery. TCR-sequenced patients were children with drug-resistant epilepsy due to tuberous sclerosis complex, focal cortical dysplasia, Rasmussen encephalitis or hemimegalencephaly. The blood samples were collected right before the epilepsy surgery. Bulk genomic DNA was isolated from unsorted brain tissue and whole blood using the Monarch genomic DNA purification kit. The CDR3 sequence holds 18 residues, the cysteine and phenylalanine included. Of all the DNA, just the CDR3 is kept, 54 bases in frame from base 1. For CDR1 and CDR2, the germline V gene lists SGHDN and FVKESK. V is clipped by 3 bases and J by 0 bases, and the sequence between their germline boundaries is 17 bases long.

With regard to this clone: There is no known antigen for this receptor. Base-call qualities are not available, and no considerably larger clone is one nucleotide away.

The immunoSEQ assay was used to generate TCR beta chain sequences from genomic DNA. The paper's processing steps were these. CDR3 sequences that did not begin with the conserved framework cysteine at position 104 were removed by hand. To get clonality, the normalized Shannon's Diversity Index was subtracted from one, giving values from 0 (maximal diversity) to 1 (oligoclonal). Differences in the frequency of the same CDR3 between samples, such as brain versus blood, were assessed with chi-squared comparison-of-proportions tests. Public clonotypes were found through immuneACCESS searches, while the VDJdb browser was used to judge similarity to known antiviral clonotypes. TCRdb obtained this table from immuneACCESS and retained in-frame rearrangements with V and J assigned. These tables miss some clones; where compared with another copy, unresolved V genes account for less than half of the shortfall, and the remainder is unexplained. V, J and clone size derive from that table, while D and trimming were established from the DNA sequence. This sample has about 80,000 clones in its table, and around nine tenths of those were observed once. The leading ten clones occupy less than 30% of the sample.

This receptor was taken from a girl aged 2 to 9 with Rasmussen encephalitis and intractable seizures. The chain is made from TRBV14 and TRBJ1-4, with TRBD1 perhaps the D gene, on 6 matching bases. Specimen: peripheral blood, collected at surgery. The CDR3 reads CASSQVGQRRATNEKLFF. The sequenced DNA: TGTGCCAGCAGCCAGGTCGGACAGAGGAGGGCAACTAATGAAAAACTGTTTTTT.